This T cell receptor beta chain originates from a study of T cells in Graves' hyperthyroidism and ophthalmopathy. TCR beta CDR3 regions were amplified from RNA. The HTBI primer set drove a first-round RT-PCR of the TCR CDR3. A single record per CDR3 protein comes from TCRdb applying MiXCR to the multiplex PCR reads. The top ten clones hold less than 9% of a sample with 550,000 to 600,000 distinct CDR3 sequences, more than 13% of them seen once. The germline V gene has CDR1 ENHRY and CDR2 SYGVKD. This CDR3 has 13 amino acids. The germline V and J ends were trimmed by 6 bases and 4 bases, with 12 bases remaining between them. This clonotype was observed at least ten times.

This clonotype was obtained from a young woman with Graves' ophthalmopathy. The V call is TRBV10-3, the J call TRBJ1-2; possible D gene TRBD1, 6 bases. The specimen sequenced was blood. In DNA, the CDR3 is TGTGCCATCAGGGAAGGGGGAATCTATGGCTACACCTTC. Translating gives CAIREGGIYGYTF.